This record looks at one T cell receptor beta chain sequence and its context. Its specific antigen is unknown. Base qualities are not provided; no much larger clone lies one nucleotide away. CDR3 length: 15 amino acids, cysteine to phenylalanine. Here the CDR3 DNA is all that survives: 45 bases in frame from base 1. From V the trimming removes 1 base and from J it removes 2 bases, while the gene matches leave 3 bases of the junction unaccounted for. Based on the germline V gene (reference sequence), the CDR1 and CDR2 sequences are MNHEY and SMNVEV. This specimen comes from a study of blood T cell repertoires in COVID-19 (dated by TCRdb to 2018 to 2020). Looking at the study overall: Samples covering the acute and convalescent phases of COVID-19 were provided by collaborators in the United States, Italy and Spain. Where available, HLA class I and class II types were taken from metadata supplied by the sample provider and were not determined by assay-based typing. Nearly every sample came with metadata listing a de-identified subject ID, COVID-19 status, age in years and sex. The repertoires were released in a freely available public database intended as a resource for research on the immune response to SARS-CoV-2. The material from the prospective study consisted of cDNA or gDNA derived from T cells, B-cell-depleted T cells, or PBMCs. The dataset comprised deeply sampled blood TCRbeta repertoires from subjects exposed to, actively infected with, or recovered from COVID-19. The samples were drawn from two sources: the first 160 participants of the ongoing ImmuneRACE study, and 1,254 subjects contributed by 6 global collaborators.

The collaborating institutions used their own protocols to collect whole blood in K2EDTA tubes. For TCRbeta analysis, collaborator samples were shipped as frozen whole blood, as isolated PBMCs, or as DNA extracted from either sample type. TCRbeta CDR3 regions were amplified from genomic DNA using the immunoSEQ Assay, a bias-controlled multiplex PCR. The authors' pipeline ran thus. Within the assay, amplification of reference gene primers was used to estimate how many nucleated cells each sample contained. To quantify the absolute abundance of each unique TCRbeta CDR3 rearrangement, sequence reads were collapsed and filtered. For each sample, productive Simpson clonality was calculated as the square root of Simpson's diversity index across productive rearrangements. The clones in this table, taken by TCRdb from immuneACCESS, are in-frame only. Not every clone is retained; where verified, under half of the shortfall comes from an unresolved V gene, and the cause of the rest is unknown. The DNA gave D and trimming, while V, J and clone size come from that table. The sample table shows approximately 200,000 clones, and about 86% are seen once. The ten largest clonotypes hold 1.5% of the sample.

The research as a whole found: Clinical and demographic metadata were provided uncurated, with the amount varying by source and participant.

The chain is assembled from TRBV27 and TRBJ1-1, and 8 junctional nucleotides match TRBD1. The sequenced sample consisted of peripheral blood. This TCR was sampled from a man between 18 and 35 years old with active or convalescent COVID-19. The DNA sequence follows: TGTGCCAGCAGTTTATTAGGGACAGGTAACACTGAAGCTTTCTTT. It translates to CASSLLGTGNTEAFF.